The 9 T cell receptor beta chains given below trace back to one sample, sequenced in a study of graft-versus-host responses after intestinal transplantation. Their antigens are not known. TCRdb's copy holds only in-frame clones and misses some; the assay was immunoSEQ multiplex PCR. The data show approximately 97,000 clones, 85% to 95% seen once. The source material was unstimulated CD8+ T cells sorted from spleen or lymph node cells, sampled before transplant. These receptors all stem from a human donor who was the organ donor for an intestinal transplant.

The chain uses TRBV6-6 and TRBJ2-7, with D maybe TRBD2 (6 bases). Per the germline V gene, CDR1 is MNHNY and CDR2 is SVGAGI (reference sequence). V lost 7 bases to trimming and J lost 3 bases, with 16 bases between them. The CDR3 loop spans 14 amino acids. Here the CDR3 reads CASTISGLNYEQYF. Written as DNA, the CDR3 is TGTGCCAGCACCATCAGCGGGCTTAACTACGAGCAGTACTTC.

The chain employs TRBV28 and TRBJ2-7; TRBD2 might be the D (5 bases). The V end lost 4 bases, the J end lost 2 bases, and 9 bases lay between the germline ends. This CDR3 comprises 13 residues. Germline values: CDR1 MDHEN, CDR2 SYDVKM. The CDR3 is CASSYGEAYEQYF. Written as DNA, the CDR3 is TGTGCCAGCAGTTACGGGGAAGCCTACGAGCAGTACTTC.

CDR3 bases: TGTGCCAGCACCAGACTAGCGGGAGTGGGGAGCTCCTACAATGAGCAGTTCTTC. This encodes CASTRLAGVGSSYNEQFF. This chain uses TRBV28 with TRBJ2-1; 12 bases are shared with TRBD2. The ends lost 7 bases at V and 0 bases at J; junction bases unmatched: 10. Germline V gives CDR1 MDHEN, CDR2 SYDVKM. This CDR3 has 18 residues.

The V gene is TRBV27, the J gene TRBJ2-1, with 7 bases identical to TRBD1. Unmatched junction bases numbered 7, after V lost 11 bases and J lost 6 bases. The CDR3 has 12 residues. The germline CDR1 and CDR2 sequences are MNHEY and SMNVEV (reference sequence). CDR3 DNA sequence: TGTGCCGTGACAGGGCTTTTCAATGAGCAGTTCTTC. Translated: CAVTGLFNEQFF.

The chain employs TRBV9 and TRBJ1-6, with 10 nucleotides matching TRBD1. The V and J ends lost 0 bases and 7 bases, in that order; junction bases with no gene match: 1. The CDR3 covers 15 residues. CDR1 SGDLS and CDR2 YYNGEE come from the germline V gene. Here the CDR3 DNA reads TGTGCCAGCAGCGTAGGGGGACAGGGGAATTCACCCCTCCACTTT. It encodes CASSVGGQGNSPLHF.

In this sample, this clone turned up a few times. J is TRBJ1-2 and V is TRBV25-1, with D possibly matching TRBD1 (6 bases). There are 14 residues in the CDR3. The ends were cut back, 5 bases at V and 0 bases at J, with 10 bases in the middle. Germline CDR1 and CDR2: MGHDK and SYGVNS. The CDR3 bases are TGTGCCAGCAGTACAGGGTTCTCTAACTATGGCTACACCTTC. As protein: CASSTGFSNYGYTF.

The chain is built from TRBV15 and TRBJ2-1; 8 bases match TRBD2. This CDR3 comprises 16 residues. The J segment lost 9 bases and the V segment lost 0 bases, leaving 10 bases of the junction unmatched. Germline values: CDR1 LNHNV, CDR2 YYDKDF (reference sequence). The DNA for the CDR3 is TGTGCCACCAGCAGAGATAGGTCGTTTGCGGGAGGTGAGCAGTTCTTC. It translates to CATSRDRSFAGGEQFF. The whole variable domain, remainder taken from reference TRBV15 and TRBJ2-1, is DAMVIQNPRYQVTQFGKPVTLSCSQTLNHNVMYWYQQKSSQAPKLLFHYYDKDFNNEADTPDNFQSRRPNTSFCFLDIRSPGLGDTAMYLCATSRDRSFAGGEQFFGPGTRLTVL.

This clone is a singleton in its sample. This rearrangement joins TRBV7-9 to TRBJ2-1; D unresolved. The germline V gene has CDR1 SEHNR and CDR2 FQNEAQ (reference sequence). V was clipped by 3 bases and J by 8 bases, with 14 bases between them. The CDR3 contains 14 residues. CDR3: CASSFHDTVDEQFF. In DNA form, the CDR3 reads TGTGCCAGCAGCTTTCACGACACGGTGGATGAGCAGTTCTTC.

The chain employs TRBV27 and TRBJ2-2; D gene uncertain. The CDR3 consists of 13 residues. Deletions cut 3 bases from V and 1 base from J, with 3 bases between. Germline CDR1 and CDR2: MNHEY and SMNVEV (reference sequence). DNA for the CDR3: TGTGCCAGCAGTTTCCAGAACACCGGGGAGCTGTTTTTT. This translates into CASSFQNTGELFF.